This T cell receptor (beta chain) originates from a study of T cell repertoires in ileal Crohn's disease (dated by TCRdb to the late 2010s). With regard to the full study: At the time of surgery, about a third of patients were active smokers, and the median duration of disease was approximately 8 years. A Rutgeerts score above i0 was used to define endoscopic postoperative recurrence. Roughly half of the patients were given postoperative therapy, with about a dozen receiving thiopurines and fewer than 20 receiving anti-TNF agents. The study was conducted in parallel with a multicentre cohort built to find predictors of early endoscopic recurrence after ileocolonic resection. A total of 170 or so mucosal samples from 57 patients were sequenced, with samples obtained at several locations on the surgical specimen and at postoperative endoscopy. Every patient underwent surgery because of a complication, which was stricturing disease in around 60% of cases and penetrating disease in roughly 39%. The TCR repertoire was analysed in 50 to 70 patients with Crohn's disease drawn from a prospective multicentre cohort. General study outcomes and caveats: Compared with CD4 T cells, sorted CD8 T cells contained more high-frequency clones, which suggests that the mucosal expansions were mostly CD8. Only a subgroup of patients, of unstated size, had their mucosal CD4 and CD8 T cells sorted and sequenced. Higher high-frequency clone percentages at surgery were associated with endoscopic recurrence; all patients with clonality above 26.8% (18/57) had recurrence. A significantly higher proportion of clonal expansions was observed in active smokers at surgery than in non-smokers (approximately 28% vs 17%, p=0.02).

CDR1 and CDR2 are drawn from the germline V gene: SNHLY, FYNNEI. From cysteine to phenylalanine, the CDR3 is 15 amino acids long. The CDR3 DNA has 45 bases and is translated from base 1. V is pruned by 3 bases and J by 6 bases, leaving 6 bases of the junction without a gene match. As regards this clone: The clone's antigen remains unknown. Nothing much larger sits one base from this clone, and base qualities are not available.

Five hundred nanograms of biopsy DNA per sample were submitted for commercial TCRB immunosequencing. Adaptive Biotechnology amplified CDR3 regions from genomic DNA with a two-step multiplex PCR that controlled for amplification bias. Primers for every V and J gene segment were used in the first PCR, and barcodes and Illumina adapters were added in the second PCR. CDR3 libraries were sequenced on an Illumina instrument. The paper's processing steps were these. Analysis combined the vendor-provided pipelines with custom analysis of raw data in R/Bioconductor under R version 3.3.0. Clonality, which ranges from 0 to 1, was calculated as the inverse of the normalised Shannon entropy across all productive clones. High-frequency clones were defined as the repertoire share of the top 100 clones, retaining only clones passing a 95% confidence test. Repertoire diversity was measured with the Simpson index, and overlap between samples was measured with the Morisita-Horn index. In TCRdb, the immuneACCESS table is reduced to in-frame sequences with V and J assigned. These tables do not hold every clone; where another copy was compared, an unresolved V gene accounts for under half, and the others remain unexplained. The V and J calls and clone size are taken from that table; D and trimming were inferred from the DNA. Counted in this sample were over 13,000 clones; around three quarters of them appeared once. Around 4.2% of the sample comes from the top ten.

To be eligible, patients had to be adults with ileal or ileocolonic Crohn's disease and an indication for ileocolonic resection. Whole ileal mucosal biopsies were kept frozen at -80 degrees C prior to DNA extraction. Genomic DNA was extracted from frozen whole biopsies with a TRizol-based method and quantified on a NanoDrop 2000 spectrophotometer. The rearrangement combines TRBV2 with TRBJ2-3; 10 bases in the middle match TRBD2. The TCR comes from an adult with Crohn's disease. The specimen sequenced was ileal tissue. The CDR3 protein: CASSDPAGGRDTQYF. The nucleotide sequence is given as TGTGCCAGCAGTGACCCAGCGGGGGGGCGGGATACGCAGTATTTT.